A single sample gave rise to the 24 T cell receptor beta chains below, sequenced in a study of regulatory T cells in long-lasting Graves disease. As for time point: newly diagnosed GD, antithyroid drugs for less than 3 months. From PBMCs, RNA was extracted and then used to make the TCR library. For TCR beta, libraries came from iRepertoire HTBI primers and Arm-PCR of CDR3 regions. TCRdb used MiXCR to reprocess the multiplex PCR reads, holding one entry per CDR3 protein. Of around 480,000 distinct CDR3 sequences listed, about 16% are singletons. This same sample was also part of a study on T cells in Graves' hyperthyroidism and ophthalmopathy.

The sample here was peripheral blood mononuclear cells (PBMCs), taken at new diagnosis, from a patient treated with antithyroid drugs. The receptors shown here come from a man aged 40-50 years with Graves disease.

The rearrangement joins TRBV5-1 to TRBJ2-1, with 13 bases that match TRBD2. This CDR3 comprises 18 residues. Germline CDR1 reads SGHRS; CDR2 reads YFSETQ. J lost 1 base, V lost 4 bases, and 8 bases had no gene match. CDR3 sequence reads: CASSGGTSGKGSYNEQFF. The CDR3 DNA reads as TGCGCCAGCAGCGGGGGGACTAGCGGGAAGGGGTCCTACAATGAGCAGTTCTTC.

At least ten counts were recorded for this clonotype. DNA of the CDR3: TGTGCCAGCAGCCCAAACCTCCAGGGGATCTACGAGCAGTACTTC. It encodes CASSPNLQGIYEQYF. J is TRBJ2-7 and V is TRBV7-9, with TRBD1 as a possible D gene (6 bases). CDR3 length equals 15 residues. Germline CDR1 reads SEHNR; CDR2 reads FQNEAQ (reference sequence). Deletions cut 5 bases from V and 3 bases from J, with 17 bases between.

At least ten counts were recorded for this clonotype. The rearrangement uses TRBV3-1 and TRBJ1-2, with D unclear. The V and J ends lost 1 base and 4 bases respectively, with 7 bases between them. There are 13 residues in the CDR3. Germline CDR1 LGHDT, CDR2 YNNKEL (reference sequence). The CDR3 is CASSQGITYGYTF. CDR3 DNA: TGTGCCAGCAGCCAAGGGATTACCTATGGCTACACCTTC.

The rearrangement links TRBV6-2 or TRBV6-3 to TRBJ2-1; D is uncertain. Germline CDR1 is MNHEY and CDR2 is SVGEGT. V shed 0 bases and J shed 9 bases, with 12 bases lying between them. The CDR3 sequence is 14 residues long. CDR3 region: CASSYSITLGEQFF. CDR3 bases: TGTGCCAGCAGTTACTCGATCACTCTCGGTGAGCAGTTCTTC.

This clonotype showed up many times. Relative to the germline gene, one junction end is altered; a read error may explain this. V usage is TRBV5-1 and J usage is TRBJ2-7; a possible D gene is TRBD1 (6 bases). Germline lookup yields CDR1 SGHRS and CDR2 YFSETQ. The CDR3 is made up of 13 amino acids. The CDR3 bases are TGTGCCAGCAGCTTAGGACAGTCCTACGAGCAGTACTTC. Amino acids: CASSLGQSYEQYF. The whole variable domain, filled in from reference TRBV5-1 and TRBJ2-7, reads KAGVTQTPRYLIKTRGQQVTLSCSPISGHRSVSWYQQTPGQGLQFLFEYFSETQRNKGNFPGRFSGRQFSNSRSEMNVSTLELGDSALYLCASSLGQSYEQYFGPGTRLTVT.

This clonotype was counted at least ten times. The chain has TRBV5-1 and TRBJ1-1; D perhaps matches TRBD1 (6 bases). Trimming took off 1 base at V and 1 base at J, with 8 bases between the two ends. Germline-derived CDR1 and CDR2 are SGHRS and YFSETQ. The CDR3 contains 14 residues. The CDR3 here is CASSLNRENTEAFF. The CDR3 DNA follows: TGCGCCAGCAGCTTGAACAGGGAGAACACTGAAGCTTTCTTT.

There are many counts of this clonotype. One end of the junction is discordant with germline, which a read error may explain. J is TRBJ1-2 and V is TRBV5-1; no clear D. The germline CDR1 and CDR2 sequences are SGHRS and YFSETQ. CDR3 length: 16 residues. The CDR3 DNA sequence: TGTGCCAGCAGCTTGGGCCGAACTTCTGCTAACTATGGCTACACCTTC. The encoded protein is CASSLGRTSANYGYTF.

This clonotype was seen many times. The rearrangement links TRBV28 to TRBJ2-7; TRBD1 matches 7 bases. The CDR3 is 15 amino acids. With 1 base clipped from V and 5 bases from J, the junction kept 8 bases outside the gene matches. From germline, CDR1 is MDHEN and CDR2 SYDVKM. The CDR3 loop is CASSLSPGQVHEQYF. The CDR3 bases are TGTGCCAGCAGTTTATCCCCTGGACAGGTCCACGAGCAGTACTTC.

The chain couples TRBV28 to TRBJ2-3; 8 bases are a match to TRBD2. The CDR3 is made up of 13 amino acids. Trimming cost V 8 bases and J 11 bases; bases outside gene matches: 12. Looked up from germline, CDR1 is MDHEN and CDR2 is SYDVKM. CDR3 sequence reads: CASLGTSRPGQYF. CDR3 in DNA: TGTGCCAGCCTTGGGACTAGTCGACCGGGGCAGTATTTT.

This sequence joins TRBV12-3 or TRBV12-4 and TRBJ2-2; 10 nucleotides agree with TRBD1. The ends lost 5 bases at V and 5 bases at J; junction bases unmatched: 5. This CDR3 is 15 amino acids long. CDR3 in DNA: TGTGCCAGCAGTCTCGACAGGGGGCAAACCGGGGAGCTGTTTTTT. Translating gives CASSLDRGQTGELFF.

V usage is TRBV28 and J usage is TRBJ2-7; 7 nucleotides line up with TRBD2. Germline CDR1 and CDR2: MDHEN and SYDVKM. CDR3 length: 15 residues. Trimming cost V 6 bases and J 0 bases; bases outside gene matches: 8. The chain's CDR3 is CASSLRGVSSYEQYF. The CDR3 DNA follows: TGTGCCAGCAGCCTTCGGGGGGTTAGCTCCTACGAGCAGTACTTC.

The sample holds many counts of this clonotype. In nucleotides, the CDR3 is TGCGCCAGCAGCTCCGTTGCTAGGGACAGAACCTACAATGAGCAGTTCTTC. Protein product: CASSSVARDRTYNEQFF. This chain links TRBV5-1 with TRBJ2-1, with TRBD1 matching 7 bases. Per germline, CDR1 SGHRS and CDR2 YFSETQ. The length of the CDR3 is 17 residues. V trimming: 3 bases; J trimming: 2 bases; junction bases outside the gene matches: 11.

This clonotype occurred many times. The CDR3 region is CSARDSWQEKAYTF. CDR3 nucleotides: TGCAGTGCTAGAGATAGTTGGCAGGAAAAGGCCTACACCTTC. The chain is built from TRBV20-1 and TRBJ1-2; D uncertain. There are 14 residues in the CDR3. Germline values: CDR1 DFQATT, CDR2 SNEGSKA (reference sequence). V was trimmed by 0 bases and J by 10 bases, leaving 18 bases between them.

This clonotype was observed at least ten times. This chain links TRBV30 with TRBJ1-1, with D possibly matching TRBD1 (6 bases). The CDR3 has 13 amino acids. V gave up 4 bases and J gave up 10 bases, with 19 bases separating them. Germline V gives CDR1 GTSNPN, CDR2 SVGIG (reference sequence). CDR3 sequence reads: CAWTSGGPSRAFF. CDR3 in DNA: TGTGCCTGGACGTCGGGGGGGCCGAGTCGAGCTTTCTTT.

This clonotype was seen at least ten times. The chain recombines TRBV28 with TRBJ2-5; unclear D gene. Germline CDR1 and CDR2: MDHEN and SYDVKM. CDR3 size: 15 residues. V shed 2 bases and J shed 2 bases, with 12 bases lying between them. CDR3 sequence (DNA): TGTGCCAGCAGTTTAATGGCCAATGGGCAAGAGACCCAGTACTTC. As protein: CASSLMANGQETQYF.

This clonotype has just a few counts. The gene calls are TRBV15 and TRBJ2-1; 7 positions match TRBD2. Germline V gives CDR1 LNHNV, CDR2 YYDKDF (reference sequence). This CDR3 has 18 residues. The trim removed 3 bases at V and 8 bases at J, leaving 19 bases unmatched. CDR3 in DNA: TGTGCCACCAGCAGGACTATCAGGCCGGGGAGGGATGCACATGAGCAGTTCTTC. Encoded protein: CATSRTIRPGRDAHEQFF.

This clonotype was counted ten times or more. The CDR3, as DNA: TGTGCCAGCAGGAAAAGGATGGAAGGCCCCAATGAGCAGTTCTTC. Translated: CASRKRMEGPNEQFF. The gene calls are TRBV6-1 and TRBJ2-1; D is ambiguous. V gave up 6 bases and J gave up 6 bases, with 18 bases separating them. Germline assignment: CDR1 MNHNS and CDR2 SASEGT. The CDR3 contains 15 residues.

The sample holds many counts of this clonotype. V and J are TRBV3-1 and TRBJ1-2; D gene unclear. The germline V gene has CDR1 LGHDT and CDR2 YNNKEL (reference sequence). The CDR3 is made up of 13 amino acids. Trimming took 3 bases from V and 4 from J, leaving 9 bases between them. The CDR3 here is CASSQSQIYGYTF. The CDR3 DNA follows: TGTGCCAGCAGCCAGTCCCAGATCTATGGCTACACCTTC.

CDR3 nucleotide sequence: TGTGCCAGCAGCCAGACTAGCGGGAACCAAGAGACCCAGTACTTC. Its translation: CASSQTSGNQETQYF. The V and J genes are TRBV3-1 and TRBJ2-1, with 11 bases matching TRBD2. TRBJ2-5 matches the DNA end more closely, so the J call is doubtful. This CDR3 is 15 amino acids long. CDR1 LGHDT and CDR2 YNNKEL come from the germline V gene (reference sequence).

This clonotype was seen only a few times. This chain joins TRBV6-2 or TRBV6-3 and TRBJ2-1; 9 bases map to TRBD2. V shed 7 bases, J shed 4 bases, and the junction held 8 bases outside the gene matches. CDR3 length equals 15 residues. Germline CDR1 MNHEY, CDR2 SVGEGT. The CDR3 is CASTPGLAPYNEQFF. The CDR3 DNA is TGTGCCAGCACTCCGGGACTAGCACCGTACAATGAGCAGTTCTTC.

V is TRBV12-3 or TRBV12-4 and J is TRBJ2-2, with D possibly called TRBD1 or TRBD2 (5 bases each). This CDR3 comprises 16 residues. Trimming removed 2 bases at V and 2 bases at J, with 12 bases between. CDR3 bases: TGTGCCAGCAGTTTAAGGGTGGGGGTAAACACCGGGGAGCTGTTTTTT. This translates into CASSLRVGVNTGELFF.

This clonotype was seen many times. The chain links TRBV20-1 to TRBJ2-1; 11 bases match TRBD2. V gave up 5 bases and J gave up 4 bases; unmatched junction bases: 7. Germline lookup yields CDR1 DFQATT and CDR2 SNEGSKA (reference sequence). The CDR3 covers 15 residues. DNA of the CDR3: TGCAGTGCTGCCCCGACTAGCGGGGCTTACAATGAGCAGTTCTTC. It yields the protein CSAAPTSGAYNEQFF.

Only a few counts were recorded for this clonotype. The chain has TRBV10-3 and TRBJ1-1; tentatively, D is TRBD1 (5 bases). V was trimmed by 6 bases and J by 0 bases, leaving 8 bases between them. The CDR3 totals 13 residues. Germline-derived CDR1 and CDR2 are ENHRY and SYGVKD. CDR3 in amino acids: CAIRNRMNTEAFF. CDR3 DNA: TGTGCCATCAGAAACAGGATGAACACTGAAGCTTTCTTT.

The genes are TRBV12-3 or TRBV12-4 and TRBJ2-2; TRBD2 agrees at 10 bases. CDR3 length: 13 residues. Germline trimming cut 2 bases from V and 11 bases from J; bases unmatched to any gene: 2. The CDR3 loop is CASSLTSGNELFF. The DNA for the CDR3 is TGTGCCAGCAGTTTAACTAGCGGGAATGAGCTGTTTTTT.